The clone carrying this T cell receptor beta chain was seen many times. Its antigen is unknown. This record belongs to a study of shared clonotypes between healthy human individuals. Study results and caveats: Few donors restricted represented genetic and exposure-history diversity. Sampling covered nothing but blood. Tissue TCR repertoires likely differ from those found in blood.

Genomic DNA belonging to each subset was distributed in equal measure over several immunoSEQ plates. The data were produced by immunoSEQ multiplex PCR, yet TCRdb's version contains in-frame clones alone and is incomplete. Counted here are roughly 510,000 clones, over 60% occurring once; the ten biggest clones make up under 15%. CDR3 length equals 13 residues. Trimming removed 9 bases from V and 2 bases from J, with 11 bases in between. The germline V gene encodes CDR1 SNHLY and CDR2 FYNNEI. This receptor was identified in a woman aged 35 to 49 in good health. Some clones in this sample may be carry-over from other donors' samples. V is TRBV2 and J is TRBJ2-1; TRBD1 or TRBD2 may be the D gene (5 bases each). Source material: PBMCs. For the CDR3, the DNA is TGTGCCAGTCACCGGGACGCCTACAATGAGCAGTTCTTC. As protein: CASHRDAYNEQFF. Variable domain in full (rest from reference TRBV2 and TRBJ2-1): EPEVTQTPSHQVTQMGQEVILRCVPISNHLYFYWYRQILGQKVEFLVSFYNNEISEKSEIFDDQFSVERPDGSNFTLKIRSTKLEDSAMYFCASHRDAYNEQFFGPGTRLTVL.